These T cell receptor beta chains were read from a single sample in a study of T-cell reconstitution after alpha-beta-depleted transplantation in children. Via MiXCR, TCRdb re-called the PCR reads, giving one row per CDR3 protein. The data hold fewer than 350,000 distinct CDR3 sequences, with under 14% observed a single time. This specimen consisted of peripheral blood, obtained 180 days after TCRalphabeta/CD19-depleted stem cell transplant. The origin of the receptors is a male patient aged 2-9 years who had a stem cell transplant for chronic granulomatous disease, so the T cells may come from the graft donor. The CDR3 runs from the conserved cysteine through the conserved F or W. A D gene is named only where the DNA matches it firmly. Clone size is given for some rows only: seen once, a few or many times, or a class if the clone is expanded.

CDR3: CASNQVGGSSYEQYF
DNA: TGTGCCAGCAACCAAGTGGGCGGGAGCTCCTACGAGCAGTACTTC
J: TRBJ2-7
D: TRBD2
V: TRBV27
size: many

CDR3: CASSPRVGQSSGNTIYF
DNA: TGTGCCAGCAGCCCTCGGGTCGGCCAGAGCTCTGGAAACACCATATATTTT
J: TRBJ1-3
D: -
V: TRBV9
size: many

CDR3: CASSLTGTLNSYNSPLHF
DNA: TGTGCCAGCAGTTTAACAGGGACCCTTAACTCCTATAATTCACCTCTCCACTTT
J: TRBJ1-6
D: -
V: TRBV2
size: -

CDR3: CASSSWEENTYEQYF
DNA: TGTGCCAGCTCCTCATGGGAGGAAAACACCTACGAGCAGTACTTC
J: TRBJ2-7
D: -
V: TRBV18
size: many

CDR3: CASSQDLDLRSYEQYF
DNA: TGCGCCAGCAGCCAAGACCTAGATTTGCGCTCCTACGAGCAGTACTTC
J: TRBJ2-7
D: -
V: TRBV4-1
size: many

CDR3: CAFSLRERTSGSPQETQYF
DNA: TGTGCCTTCAGTTTACGGGAGAGGACTAGCGGGAGCCCTCAAGAGACCCAGTACTTC
J: TRBJ2-5
D: TRBD2
V: TRBV12-3/TRBV12-4
size: -

CDR3: CASSQVAGTETQYF
DNA: TGTGCCAGCAGCCAAGTGGCGGGGACAGAGACCCAGTACTTC
J: TRBJ2-5
D: -
V: TRBV3-1
size: many

CDR3: CASSSFGLAGNEQFF
DNA: TGTGCCAGCAGCTCCTTTGGACTAGCGGGCAATGAGCAGTTCTTC
J: TRBJ2-1
D: TRBD2
V: TRBV7-8
size: few

CDR3: CASSFLDRARSPLHF
DNA: TGTGCCAGCAGCTTCCTAGACAGGGCCAGAAGCCCCCTCCACTTT
J: TRBJ1-6
D: TRBD1
V: TRBV7-2
size: -

CDR3: CASSSGTPYNEQFF
DNA: TGTGCCAGCAGCTCCGGGACTCCATACAATGAGCAGTTCTTC
J: TRBJ2-1
D: -
V: TRBV13
size: -

CDR3: CASSSRPGRVTYEQYF
DNA: TGCGCCAGCAGCTCTCGTCCCGGCAGGGTCACCTACGAGCAGTACTTC
J: TRBJ2-7
D: -
V: TRBV5-1
size: many

CDR3: CASSFFSDTQYF
DNA: TGTGCCAGCAGCTTTTTCTCAGATACGCAGTATTTT
J: TRBJ2-3
D: -
V: TRBV5-4
size: -

CDR3: CASRTAQETQYF
DNA: TGCGCCAGCAGGACAGCCCAAGAGACCCAGTACTTC
J: TRBJ2-5
D: -
V: TRBV5-1
size: many

CDR3: CASSLNFGLAGDEQFF
DNA: TGTGCCAGCAGCTTGAACTTCGGACTAGCGGGAGACGAGCAGTTCTTC
J: TRBJ2-1
D: TRBD2
V: TRBV5-6
size: many

CDR3: CASSLASGTTDTQYF
DNA: TGTGCCAGCAGTTTAGCTAGCGGAACCACAGATACGCAGTATTTT
J: TRBJ2-3
D: -
V: TRBV12-3/TRBV12-4
size: many

CDR3: CASSAPGTSVNEQFF
DNA: TGTGCCAGCAGCGCCCCCGGGACTAGCGTAAATGAGCAGTTCTTC
J: TRBJ2-1
D: TRBD2
V: TRBV9
size: many

CDR3: CASSSVTSGSEQFF
DNA: TGTGCCAGCAGCTCGGTTACTAGCGGTAGTGAGCAGTTCTTC
J: TRBJ2-1
D: TRBD2
V: TRBV7-9
size: many

CDR3: CASSFGVGASEQFF
DNA: TGTGCCAGCAGTTTCGGGGTGGGAGCGAGTGAGCAGTTCTTC
J: TRBJ2-1
D: -
V: TRBV12-3/TRBV12-4
size: many

CDR3: CAARKYSGNTIYF
DNA: TGTGCCGCAAGGAAGTACTCTGGAAACACCATATATTTT
J: TRBJ1-3
D: -
V: TRBV19
size: -

CDR3: CASSSSTSYNSPLHF
DNA: TGTGCCAGCAGTTCTAGCACCTCCTATAATTCACCCCTCCACTTT
J: TRBJ1-6
D: -
V: TRBV6-5
size: many

CDR3: CASSLVAAGYYNEQFF
DNA: TGTGCCAGCAGCTTAGTCGCAGCGGGATACTACAATGAGCAGTTCTTC
J: TRBJ2-1
D: TRBD2
V: TRBV7-9
size: many

CDR3: CASSQVGGRQGYNEQFF
DNA: TGCGCCAGCAGCCAAGTAGGGGGACGACAGGGGTACAATGAGCAGTTCTTC
J: TRBJ2-1
D: TRBD1
V: TRBV4-1
size: many

CDR3: CSASDRGPSTDTQYF
DNA: TGCAGTGCTTCAGACAGGGGACCGAGCACAGATACGCAGTATTTT
J: TRBJ2-3
D: TRBD1
V: TRBV20-1
size: -

CDR3: CSVGSPNSYEQYF
DNA: TGCAGCGTTGGCTCACCCAACTCCTACGAGCAGTACTTC
J: TRBJ2-7
D: -
V: TRBV29-1
size: many

CDR3: CASTFYNSPLHF
DNA: TGTGCCAGCACCTTTTATAATTCACCCCTCCACTTT
J: TRBJ1-6
D: -
V: TRBV7-2
size: many

CDR3: CASRAWDRNTGELFF
DNA: TGTGCCAGTAGAGCGTGGGACAGGAACACCGGGGAGCTGTTTTTT
J: TRBJ2-2
D: TRBD1
V: TRBV7-6
size: many

CDR3: CSARDTGVGETQYF
DNA: TGCAGTGCTAGGGACACAGGGGTTGGGGAGACCCAGTACTTC
J: TRBJ2-5
D: TRBD1
V: TRBV20-1
size: many

CDR3: CSSWTGSNTEAFF
DNA: TGCAGCTCTTGGACAGGTTCGAACACTGAAGCTTTCTTT
J: TRBJ1-1
D: TRBD1
V: TRBV29-1
size: many

CDR3: CSVVPAFWRGTDTQYF
DNA: TGCAGCGTTGTACCTGCCTTTTGGCGGGGCACAGATACGCAGTATTTT
J: TRBJ2-3
D: -
V: TRBV29-1
size: many

CDR3: CSALWAGQLKNSPLHF
DNA: TGCAGTGCCCTCTGGGCTGGACAGCTTAAAAATTCACCCCTCCACTTT
J: TRBJ1-6
D: -
V: TRBV20-1
size: many

CDR3: CASSLHRVAYKTQYF
DNA: TGTGCCAGCAGCTTACACCGGGTCGCGTACAAGACCCAGTACTTC
J: TRBJ2-5
D: -
V: TRBV7-2
size: many

CDR3: CASSLEGVLNEAFF
DNA: TGCGCCAGCAGCTTGGAGGGAGTCCTAAACGAGGCTTTCTTT
J: TRBJ1-1
D: -
V: TRBV5-1
size: many

CDR3: CASSHRVRETQYF
DNA: TGTGCCAGCAGCCACAGGGTTAGGGAGACCCAGTACTTC
J: TRBJ2-5
D: -
V: TRBV7-6
size: many

CDR3: CASSPRTQAFF
DNA: TGTGCCAGCAGTCCTCGGACCCAAGCCTTCTTT
J: TRBJ1-1
D: -
V: TRBV12-3/TRBV12-4
size: many

CDR3: CASSLLGLGGNTEAFF
DNA: TGTGCCAGCAGCCTCTTAGGACTTGGGGGGAACACTGAAGCTTTCTTT
J: TRBJ1-1
D: -
V: TRBV6-2/TRBV6-3
size: many

CDR3: CASSQVHPTDTQYF
DNA: TGCGCCAGCAGCCAAGTACACCCCACAGATACGCAGTATTTT
J: TRBJ2-3
D: -
V: TRBV4-1
size: many

CDR3: CASSWRGYQGDEQFF
DNA: TGTGCCAGCAGCTGGCGGGGGTACCAGGGGGATGAGCAGTTCTTC
J: TRBJ2-1
D: -
V: TRBV7-6
size: many

CDR3: CASSLNLAGGTYEQYF
DNA: TGTGCCAGCAGCTTGAATTTAGCGGGGGGCACCTACGAGCAGTACTTC
J: TRBJ2-7
D: TRBD2
V: TRBV5-5
size: many

CDR3: CSVGTGTMTYNEQFF
DNA: TGCAGCGTGGGGACCGGGACTATGACTTACAATGAGCAGTTCTTC
J: TRBJ2-1
D: TRBD2
V: TRBV29-1
size: -

CDR3: CASSPRDRNTYGYTF
DNA: TGTGCCAGCAGTCCGCGGGACAGGAATACCTATGGCTACACCTTC
J: TRBJ1-2
D: TRBD1
V: TRBV6-1
size: many

CDR3: CASSLVAGPSYEQYF
DNA: TGTGCCAGCAGCTTAGTTGCAGGGCCCTCCTACGAGCAGTACTTC
J: TRBJ2-7
D: -
V: TRBV7-9
size: -

CDR3: CASSFDSTLPQETQYF
DNA: TGTGCCAGCAGTTTTGACTCTACTCTACCGCAAGAGACCCAGTACTTC
J: TRBJ2-5
D: -
V: TRBV12-3/TRBV12-4
size: many

CDR3: CSVGGRLSYEQYF
DNA: TGCAGCGTTGGGGGCAGGCTCTCCTACGAGCAGTACTTC
J: TRBJ2-7
D: -
V: TRBV29-1
size: many

CDR3: CSVEGADTEAFF
DNA: TGCAGCGTTGAGGGGGCCGACACTGAAGCTTTCTTT
J: TRBJ1-1
D: -
V: TRBV29-1
size: many

CDR3: CSAFGDISYEQYF
DNA: TGCAGTGCCTTTGGGGACATCTCCTACGAGCAGTACTTC
J: TRBJ2-7
D: -
V: TRBV20-1
size: many

CDR3: CASNSGGRNWEQYF
DNA: TGTGCCAGCAATTCCGGGGGCCGCAATTGGGAGCAGTACTTC
J: TRBJ2-7
D: -
V: TRBV7-8
size: many

CDR3: CASSPRDRGGTYEQYF
DNA: TGTGCCAGCTCACCCCGGGACAGGGGAGGTACCTACGAGCAGTACTTC
J: TRBJ2-7
D: TRBD1
V: TRBV18
size: many

CDR3: CASSSLADRYYEQYF
DNA: TGTGCCAGCAGCTCCCTAGCGGATAGGTACTACGAGCAGTACTTC
J: TRBJ2-7
D: TRBD2
V: TRBV5-6
size: many

CDR3: CASSQDRNIGYGYTF
DNA: TGTGCCAGCAGCCAGGACAGAAACATCGGGTATGGCTACACCTTC
J: TRBJ1-2
D: -
V: TRBV3-1
size: many

CDR3: CASSSFQPATF
DNA: TGTGCCAGCAGCTCCTTTCAGCCCGCCACCTTC
J: TRBJ1-2
D: -
V: TRBV12-3/TRBV12-4
size: many

CDR3: CASSPGPNTDTQYF
DNA: TGTGCCAGCAGCCCAGGGCCCAACACAGATACGCAGTATTTT
J: TRBJ2-3
D: -
V: TRBV7-9
size: many